This entry features one T cell receptor beta chain sequence. Antigen: not known. The data derive from a study of T cell responses to AZD1222 COVID-19 vaccine. The V and J ends lost 4 bases and 2 bases respectively, with 14 bases between them. The CDR3 totals 15 residues. Germline CDR1 and CDR2: SGDLS and YYNGEE. Findings and limits, study-wide: Vaccine-related CD4 TCRs covered spike, predominating at 160-218 and 743-854. There were mostly white British donors and more females than males, and clonal diversity was possibly underestimated.

Produced via immunoSEQ multiplex PCR; TCRdb's table is partial and in-frame only. The sample carries 130,000 to 150,000 clones, about 81% recorded once. This sequence joins TRBV9 and TRBJ2-3; maybe TRBD2 (6 bases). This specimen consisted of peripheral blood, obtained on day 0 of MenACWY control vaccination. The sequence was collected from an adult in good health. CDR3 sequence (DNA): TGTGCCAGCAGCCTTGGACTACCTACCACAGATACGCAGTATTTT. Its translation is CASSLGLPTTDTQYF.